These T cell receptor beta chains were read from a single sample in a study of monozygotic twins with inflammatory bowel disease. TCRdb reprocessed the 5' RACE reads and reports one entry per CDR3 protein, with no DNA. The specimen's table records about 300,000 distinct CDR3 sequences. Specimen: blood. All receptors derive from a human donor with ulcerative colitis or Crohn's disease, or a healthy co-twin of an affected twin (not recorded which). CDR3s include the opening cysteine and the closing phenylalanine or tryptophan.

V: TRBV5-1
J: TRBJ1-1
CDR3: CASSATGVGEAFF

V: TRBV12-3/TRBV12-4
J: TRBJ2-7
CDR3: CASSRPGLLEQYF

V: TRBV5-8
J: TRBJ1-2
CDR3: CASSWAGIGYTF

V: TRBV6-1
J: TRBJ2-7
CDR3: CASSQTAPNYEQYF

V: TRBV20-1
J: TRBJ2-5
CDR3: CSATGDAVETQYF

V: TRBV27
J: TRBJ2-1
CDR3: CASTRGQAGRSHNEQFF

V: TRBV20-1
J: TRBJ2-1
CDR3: CSARPPGQGLGEQFF

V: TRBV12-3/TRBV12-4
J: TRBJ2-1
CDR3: CASRGGLAGLGSYNEQFF

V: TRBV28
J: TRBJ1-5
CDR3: CASMDWAVQPQHF

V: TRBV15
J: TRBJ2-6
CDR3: CAIRTGGFSGANVLTF

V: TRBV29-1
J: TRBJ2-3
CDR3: CSVRPSGGFTDTQYF

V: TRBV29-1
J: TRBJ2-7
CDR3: CSVEDRAPSPDEQYF

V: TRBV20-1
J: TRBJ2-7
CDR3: CSAPSGGYEQYF

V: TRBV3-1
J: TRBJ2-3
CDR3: CASSRNQKTRAGVADTQYF

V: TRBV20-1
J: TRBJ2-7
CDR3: CSARDPQGPYEQYF

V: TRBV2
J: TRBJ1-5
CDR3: CASSESPRQPQHF

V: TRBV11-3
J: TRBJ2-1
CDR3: CASSSVPGEQFF

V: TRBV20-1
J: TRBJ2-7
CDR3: CSVVVSGRNEQYF

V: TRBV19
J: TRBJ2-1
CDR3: CASSGDRAYNEQFF

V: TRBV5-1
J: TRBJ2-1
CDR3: CASSSGTSGNSYNEQFF

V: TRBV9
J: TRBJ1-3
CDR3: CASSVTPGNTIYF

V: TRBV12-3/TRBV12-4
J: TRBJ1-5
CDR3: CASSDKGLSNQPQHF

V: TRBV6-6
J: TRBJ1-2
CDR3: CASSWGQASYGYTF